This T cell receptor beta chain was obtained from a study of shared clonotypes between healthy human individuals. Points on this clone: The sample has other DNA sequences that encode this CDR3 too.

Each sample came from a Caucasian adult donor living in Nashville, Tennessee. The V gene lost 1 base and the J gene lost 2 bases, with 9 bases spanning the gap. The CDR3 is 14 residues long. The germline CDR1 and CDR2 sequences are SGHTA and FQGNSA. Original processing methods: As immunoSEQ supplied junction-only sequences (without quality scores), filtering differed. TCRdb's table, derived via immunoSEQ multiplex PCR, lists solely in-frame clones and lacks some. V, J and clone size are taken as reported in that table, and D and trimming were inferred from the DNA itself. The data contain 1,400,000 or so clones, around 98.5% of them singletons.

V gene TRBV7-2 combines with J gene TRBJ2-7; either TRBD1 or TRBD2 may supply D (5 bases each). The specimen was naive CD4+ T cells sorted from blood. The subset: CD45RA+ positively selected. This receptor was obtained from a man aged 30-40 years in good health. CDR3 in amino acids: CASSLVGGTYEQYF. CDR3 coding DNA: TGTGCCAGCAGCTTAGTTGGGGGTACCTACGAGCAGTACTTC. The full variable domain, in which reference TRBV7-2 and TRBJ2-7 provide the parts outside the CDR3, is GAGVSQSPSNKVTEKGKDVELRCDPISGHTALYWYRQSLGQGLEFLIYFQGNSAPDKSGLPSDRFSAERTGGSVSTLTIQRTQQEDSAVYLCASSLVGGTYEQYFGPGTRLTVT.